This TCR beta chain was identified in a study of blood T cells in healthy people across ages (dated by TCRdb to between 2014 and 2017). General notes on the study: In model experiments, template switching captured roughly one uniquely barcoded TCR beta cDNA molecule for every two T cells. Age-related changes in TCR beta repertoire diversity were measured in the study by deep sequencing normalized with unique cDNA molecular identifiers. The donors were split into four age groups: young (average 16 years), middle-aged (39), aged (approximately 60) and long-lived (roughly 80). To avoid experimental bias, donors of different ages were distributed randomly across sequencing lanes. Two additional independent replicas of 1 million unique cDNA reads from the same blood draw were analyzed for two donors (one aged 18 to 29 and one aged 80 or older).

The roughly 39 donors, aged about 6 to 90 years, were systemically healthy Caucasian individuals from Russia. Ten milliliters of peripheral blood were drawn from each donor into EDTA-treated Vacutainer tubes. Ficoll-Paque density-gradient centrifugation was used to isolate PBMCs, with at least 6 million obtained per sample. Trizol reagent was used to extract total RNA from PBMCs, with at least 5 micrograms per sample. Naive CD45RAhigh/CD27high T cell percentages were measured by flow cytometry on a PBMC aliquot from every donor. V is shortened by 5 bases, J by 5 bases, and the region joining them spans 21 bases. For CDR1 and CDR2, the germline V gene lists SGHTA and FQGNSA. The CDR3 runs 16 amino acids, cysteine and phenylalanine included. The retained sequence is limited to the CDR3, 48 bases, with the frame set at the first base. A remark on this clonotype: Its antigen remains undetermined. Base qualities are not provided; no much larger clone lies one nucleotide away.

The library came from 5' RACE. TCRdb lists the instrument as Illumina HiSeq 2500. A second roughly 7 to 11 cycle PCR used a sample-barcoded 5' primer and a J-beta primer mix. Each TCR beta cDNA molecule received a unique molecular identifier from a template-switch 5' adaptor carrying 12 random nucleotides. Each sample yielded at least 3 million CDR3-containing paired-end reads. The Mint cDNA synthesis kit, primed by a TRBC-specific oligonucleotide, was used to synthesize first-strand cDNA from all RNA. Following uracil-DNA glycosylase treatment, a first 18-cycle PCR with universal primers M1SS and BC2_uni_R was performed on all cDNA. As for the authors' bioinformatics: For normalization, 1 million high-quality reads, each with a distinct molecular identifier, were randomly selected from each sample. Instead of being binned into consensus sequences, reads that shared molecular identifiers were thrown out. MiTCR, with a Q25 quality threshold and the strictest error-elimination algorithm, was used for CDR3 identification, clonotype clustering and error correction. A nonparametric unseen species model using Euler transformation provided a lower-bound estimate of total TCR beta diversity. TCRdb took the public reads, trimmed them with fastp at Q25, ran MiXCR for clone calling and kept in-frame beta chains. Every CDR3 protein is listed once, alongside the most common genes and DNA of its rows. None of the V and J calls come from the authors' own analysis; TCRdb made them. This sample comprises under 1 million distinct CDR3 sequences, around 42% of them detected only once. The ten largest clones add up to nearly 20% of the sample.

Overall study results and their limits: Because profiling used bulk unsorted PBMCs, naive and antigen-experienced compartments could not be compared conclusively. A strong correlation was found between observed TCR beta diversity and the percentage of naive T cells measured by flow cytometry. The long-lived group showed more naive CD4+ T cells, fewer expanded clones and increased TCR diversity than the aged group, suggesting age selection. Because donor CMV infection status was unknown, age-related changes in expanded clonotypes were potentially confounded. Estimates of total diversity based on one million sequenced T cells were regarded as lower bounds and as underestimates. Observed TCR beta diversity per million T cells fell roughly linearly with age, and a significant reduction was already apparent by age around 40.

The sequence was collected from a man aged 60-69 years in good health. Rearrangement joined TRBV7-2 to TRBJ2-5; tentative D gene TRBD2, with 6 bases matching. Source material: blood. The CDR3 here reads CASSPRGVAGLETQYF. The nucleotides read TGTGCCAGCAGCCCGAGGGGTGTCGCGGGATTGGAGACCCAGTACTTC.